This T cell receptor beta chain was retrieved from a study of Graves' ophthalmopathy and Graves' hyperthyroidism. The overall study: Hyperthyroidism qualified as stable when ophthalmopathy did not develop within 18 months of follow-up.

Germline-derived CDR1 and CDR2 are SGHTA and FQGNSA. CDR3 size: 14 residues. Trimming stripped 2 bases from V and 4 bases from J, with 9 bases between. This clonotype was seen ten or more times. The authors amplified TCR beta CDR3 regions, and they did so from RNA transcripts for repertoire sequencing. In the first round, RT-PCR was carried out with HTBI primers, and a multiplex PCR formed the second round. Using its own MiXCR run on the multiplex PCR reads, TCRdb lists one record per CDR3 protein. The data contain over a million distinct CDR3 sequences, approximately 35% of them singletons. Sequenced: peripheral blood or thyroid tissue (not recorded which). The genes are TRBV7-2 and TRBJ1-5, with TRBD1 as a possible D gene (5 bases). The clonotype originates from an adult man with Graves' hyperthyroidism. The CDR3 region has the DNA TGTGCCAGCAGCTTATTCCGACAGAATCAGCCCCAGCATTTT. It translates to CASSLFRQNQPQHF.